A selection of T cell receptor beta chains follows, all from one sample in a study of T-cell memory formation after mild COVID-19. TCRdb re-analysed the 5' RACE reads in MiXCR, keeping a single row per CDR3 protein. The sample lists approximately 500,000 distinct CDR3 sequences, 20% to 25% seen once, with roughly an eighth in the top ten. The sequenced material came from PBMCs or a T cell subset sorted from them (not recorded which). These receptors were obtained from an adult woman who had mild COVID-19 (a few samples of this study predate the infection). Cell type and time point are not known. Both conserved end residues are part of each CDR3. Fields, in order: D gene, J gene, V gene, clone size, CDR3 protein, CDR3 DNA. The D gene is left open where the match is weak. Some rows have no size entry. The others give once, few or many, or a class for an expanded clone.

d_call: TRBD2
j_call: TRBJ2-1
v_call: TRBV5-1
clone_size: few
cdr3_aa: CASRAASGFYNEQFF
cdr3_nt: TGCGCCAGCAGGGCCGCTAGCGGGTTCTACAATGAGCAGTTCTTC

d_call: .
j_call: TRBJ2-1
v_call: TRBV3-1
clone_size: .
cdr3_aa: CASSHVYGSYNEQFF
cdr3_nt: TGTGCCAGCAGCCATGTATATGGCTCCTACAATGAGCAGTTCTTC

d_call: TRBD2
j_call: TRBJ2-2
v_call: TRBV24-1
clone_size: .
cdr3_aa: CATSHGLAGVGPGELFF
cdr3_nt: TGTGCCACCTCTCACGGACTAGCGGGAGTTGGACCCGGGGAGCTGTTTTTT

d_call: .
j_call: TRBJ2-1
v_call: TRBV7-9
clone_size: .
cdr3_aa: CASTPQAVPYNEQFF
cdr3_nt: TGTGCCAGCACCCCCCAAGCCGTTCCCTACAATGAGCAGTTCTTC

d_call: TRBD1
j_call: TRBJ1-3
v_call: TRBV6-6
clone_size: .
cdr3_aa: CASSLSGQGGNTIYF
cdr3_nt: TGTGCCAGCAGTCTATCGGGACAGGGTGGAAACACCATATATTTT

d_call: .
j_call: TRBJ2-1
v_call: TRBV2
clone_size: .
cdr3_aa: CASSPGFDNEQFF
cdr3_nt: TGTGCCAGCAGTCCGGGGTTCGACAATGAGCAGTTCTTC

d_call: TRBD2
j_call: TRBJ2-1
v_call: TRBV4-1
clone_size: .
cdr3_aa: CASRGTSGGLYNEQFF
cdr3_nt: TGCGCCAGCAGGGGAACTAGCGGGGGCCTCTACAATGAGCAGTTCTTC

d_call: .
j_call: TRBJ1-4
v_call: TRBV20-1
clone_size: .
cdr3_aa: CSARPPAFNEKLFF
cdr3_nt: TGCAGTGCCCGCCCGCCCGCATTTAATGAAAAACTGTTTTTT

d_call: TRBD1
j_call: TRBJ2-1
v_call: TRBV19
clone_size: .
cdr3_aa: CASKGPGQGYNEQFF
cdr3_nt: TGTGCCAGTAAAGGACCGGGACAGGGATACAATGAGCAGTTCTTC

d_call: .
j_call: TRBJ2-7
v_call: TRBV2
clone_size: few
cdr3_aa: CASRDGVRGYEQYF
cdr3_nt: TGTGCCAGCAGAGATGGAGTTAGGGGCTACGAGCAGTACTTC

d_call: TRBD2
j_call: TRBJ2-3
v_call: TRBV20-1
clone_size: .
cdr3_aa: CSATRSGTSTDTQYF
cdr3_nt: TGCAGTGCTACCCGTAGCGGGACTAGCACAGATACGCAGTATTTT

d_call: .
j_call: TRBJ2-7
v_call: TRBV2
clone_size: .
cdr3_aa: CASSEGGLQQSYEQYF
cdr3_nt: TGTGCCAGCAGTGAAGGGGGCCTCCAACAGAGCTACGAGCAGTACTTC

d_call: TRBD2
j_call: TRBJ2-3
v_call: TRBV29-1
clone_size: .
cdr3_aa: CSVMTGGTSGGLSDTQYF
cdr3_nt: TGCAGCGTCATGACAGGGGGGACTAGCGGGGGGCTGTCAGATACGCAGTATTTT

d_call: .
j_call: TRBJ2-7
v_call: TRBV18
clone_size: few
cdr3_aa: CASSYGPSWYEQYF
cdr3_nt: TGTGCCAGCTCATATGGACCTAGCTGGTACGAGCAGTACTTC

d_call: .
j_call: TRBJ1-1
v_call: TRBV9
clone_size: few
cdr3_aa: CASSVAAGNLGNTEAFF
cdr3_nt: TGTGCCAGCAGCGTGGCGGCGGGGAATTTGGGGAACACTGAAGCTTTCTTT

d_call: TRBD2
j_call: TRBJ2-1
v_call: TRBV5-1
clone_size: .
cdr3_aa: CASSLAGTSVNNEQFF
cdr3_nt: TGCGCCAGCAGCTTGGCCGGGACTAGTGTTAACAATGAGCAGTTCTTC

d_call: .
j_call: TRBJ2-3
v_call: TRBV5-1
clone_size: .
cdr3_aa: CASSPGTLSTDTQYF
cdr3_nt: TGCGCCAGCAGCCCCGGGACACTCAGCACAGATACGCAGTATTTT

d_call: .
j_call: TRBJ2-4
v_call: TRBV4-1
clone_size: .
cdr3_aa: CASSQVGTVQYF
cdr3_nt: TGCGCCAGCAGCCAAGTTGGGACGGTTCAGTACTTC

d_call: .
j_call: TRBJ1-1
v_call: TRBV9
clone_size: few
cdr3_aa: CASSVRIENTEAFF
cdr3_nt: TGTGCCAGCAGCGTTAGGATAGAGAACACTGAAGCTTTCTTT

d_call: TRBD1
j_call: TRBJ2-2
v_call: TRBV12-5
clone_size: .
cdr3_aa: CASGLRTGHVTGELFF
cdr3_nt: TGTGCTAGTGGTTTGCGGACAGGGCATGTTACCGGGGAGCTGTTTTTT

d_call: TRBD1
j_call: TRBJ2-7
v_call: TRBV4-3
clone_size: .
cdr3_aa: CASSHAGQGYEQYF
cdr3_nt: TGCGCCAGCAGCCACGCTGGACAGGGGTACGAGCAGTACTTC

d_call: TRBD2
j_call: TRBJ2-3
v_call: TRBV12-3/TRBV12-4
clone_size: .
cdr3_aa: CASRTLAGGLGTQYF
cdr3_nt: TGTGCCAGCAGAACTCTAGCGGGGGGGCTTGGTACGCAGTATTTT

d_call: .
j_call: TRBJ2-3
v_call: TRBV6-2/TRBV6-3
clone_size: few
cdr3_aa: CASSYSAGFPDTQYF
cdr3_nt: TGTGCCAGCAGTTACTCCGCGGGGTTCCCAGATACGCAGTATTTT

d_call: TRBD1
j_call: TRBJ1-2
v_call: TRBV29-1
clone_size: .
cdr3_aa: CSAKQGPDYGYTF
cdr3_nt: TGCAGCGCTAAACAGGGGCCCGACTATGGCTACACCTTC

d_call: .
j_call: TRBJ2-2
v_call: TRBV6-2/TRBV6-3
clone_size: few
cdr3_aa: CASSPPQEIGELFF
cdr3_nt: TGTGCCAGCAGCCCCCCCCAGGAAATCGGGGAGCTGTTTTTT

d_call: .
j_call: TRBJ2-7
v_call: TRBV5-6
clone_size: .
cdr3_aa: CASTTSGYEQYF
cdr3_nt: TGTGCCAGCACTACCTCAGGCTACGAGCAGTACTTC

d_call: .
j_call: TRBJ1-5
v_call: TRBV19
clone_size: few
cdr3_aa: CASSIGDYSNQPQHF
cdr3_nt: TGTGCCAGTAGTATCGGCGATTATAGCAATCAGCCCCAGCATTTT